This is a list of T cell receptor beta chains from one sample in a study of shared T cell receptors in the human thymus. Data came from immunoSEQ multiplex PCR; TCRdb stores just in-frame clones and leaves some out. The data contain about 660,000 clones, roughly 90% of them singletons. The same specimen was also included in a second study, on human thymus T cells.

Specimen: thymocytes. All receptors come from a boy in the first two years of life with a congenital heart defect. Both conserved end residues are part of each CDR3. D genes are given only for firm matches. A clone size is listed for some rows: how often the clone was seen (once, few, many), or a class if it is expanded.

V gene: TRBV5-1
clone size: NA
D gene: TRBD1
J gene: TRBJ2-7
CDR3 DNA: TGCGCCAGCAGCTCTACTAGGACAGGTTCCTACGAGCAGTACTTC
CDR3 protein: CASSSTRTGSYEQYF

V gene: TRBV15
clone size: NA
D gene: TRBD1
J gene: TRBJ1-2
CDR3 DNA: TGTGCCACCAGGGGGACAGGGGCTGATCTCTATGGCTACACCTTC
CDR3 protein: CATRGTGADLYGYTF

V gene: TRBV6-6
clone size: NA
D gene: NA
J gene: TRBJ1-3
CDR3 DNA: TGTGCCAGCAAGGGCGGGAGCTCACCCGGAAACACCATATATTTT
CDR3 protein: CASKGGSSPGNTIYF

V gene: TRBV19
clone size: NA
D gene: TRBD2
J gene: TRBJ2-7
CDR3 DNA: TGTGCCAGTAGTAGGGGGGGAATGGGCTACGAGCAGTACTTC
CDR3 protein: CASSRGGMGYEQYF

V gene: TRBV4-3
clone size: NA
D gene: NA
J gene: TRBJ2-3
CDR3 DNA: TGCGCCAGCAGCCAAGGCGAGGGAGACATCACAGATACGCAGTATTTT
CDR3 protein: CASSQGEGDITDTQYF

V gene: TRBV6-5
clone size: NA
D gene: NA
J gene: TRBJ1-1
CDR3 DNA: TGTGCCAGCAGTTACTCGACGGATGGGCCTGAAGCTTTCTTT
CDR3 protein: CASSYSTDGPEAFF

V gene: TRBV6-8
clone size: NA
D gene: NA
J gene: TRBJ2-5
CDR3 DNA: TGTGCCAGCAGTTGGATACTAGCCGGGGAGACCCAGTACTTC
CDR3 protein: CASSWILAGETQYF

V gene: TRBV28
clone size: NA
D gene: TRBD2
J gene: TRBJ2-1
CDR3 DNA: TGTGCCAGCACCCTATATCTAGCGGGTCCCTACAATGAGCAGTTCTTC
CDR3 protein: CASTLYLAGPYNEQFF

V gene: TRBV5-4
clone size: few
D gene: TRBD1
J gene: TRBJ1-2
CDR3 DNA: TGTGCCAGCAGCTTGGCAGGGGGCAAGGGCTACACCTTC
CDR3 protein: CASSLAGGKGYTF

V gene: TRBV5-8
clone size: NA
D gene: NA
J gene: TRBJ1-2
CDR3 DNA: TGTGCCAGCAGCTTTTCGCGGGACGGCTACACCTTC
CDR3 protein: CASSFSRDGYTF

V gene: TRBV11-1
clone size: NA
D gene: NA
J gene: TRBJ1-2
CDR3 DNA: TGTGCCAGCACCAGGGAAAAGGGTGACTATGGCTACACCTTC
CDR3 protein: CASTREKGDYGYTF

V gene: TRBV10-1
clone size: NA
D gene: NA
J gene: TRBJ2-3
CDR3 DNA: TGCGCCAGCAGCTGGAGGTGGGGGCTTGGGGATACGCAGTATTTT
CDR3 protein: CASSWRWGLGDTQYF

V gene: TRBV27
clone size: NA
D gene: NA
J gene: TRBJ2-3
CDR3 DNA: TGTGCCAGCAGTTTAGCGTCTAGCACAGATACGCAGTATTTT
CDR3 protein: CASSLASSTDTQYF

V gene: TRBV19
clone size: NA
D gene: TRBD1
J gene: TRBJ2-7
CDR3 DNA: TGTGCCAGTAGTATGAGCGCGGGACAGGGGGCCTGGGAGCAGTACTTC
CDR3 protein: CASSMSAGQGAWEQYF

V gene: TRBV13
clone size: NA
D gene: NA
J gene: TRBJ2-5
CDR3 DNA: TGTGCCAGCAGCTTATTACGGGTCGGGGAGACCCAGTACTTC
CDR3 protein: CASSLLRVGETQYF

V gene: TRBV27
clone size: NA
D gene: NA
J gene: TRBJ2-7
CDR3 DNA: TGTGCCAGCAGTTCCAGACTAGGCCCCCGCTCCTACGAGCAGTACTTC
CDR3 protein: CASSSRLGPRSYEQYF

V gene: TRBV27
clone size: NA
D gene: NA
J gene: TRBJ1-1
CDR3 DNA: TGTGCCAGCAGGGAGACAGGACCTACCATGAACACTGAAGCTTTCTTT
CDR3 protein: CASRETGPTMNTEAFF

V gene: TRBV27
clone size: NA
D gene: TRBD2
J gene: TRBJ2-1
CDR3 DNA: TGTGCCAGCAAAGCGGTTCAGGGAGGGAATGAGCAGTTCTTC
CDR3 protein: CASKAVQGGNEQFF

V gene: TRBV10-1
clone size: NA
D gene: NA
J gene: TRBJ2-1
CDR3 DNA: TGCGCCAGCAGTGAGTCGATTTTGCCCCCCGGGGGCTACAATGAGCAGTTCTTC
CDR3 protein: CASSESILPPGGYNEQFF

V gene: TRBV7-2
clone size: NA
D gene: NA
J gene: TRBJ2-1
CDR3 DNA: TGTGCCAGCAGCGTCCGGGACTCCCCTTACAATGAGCAGTTCTTC
CDR3 protein: CASSVRDSPYNEQFF

V gene: TRBV4-2
clone size: NA
D gene: TRBD2
J gene: TRBJ2-1
CDR3 DNA: TGTGCCAGCAGCCAGGGACTAGCGGGAGCGAATTACAATGAGCAGTTCTTC
CDR3 protein: CASSQGLAGANYNEQFF

V gene: TRBV29-1
clone size: NA
D gene: NA
J gene: TRBJ1-1
CDR3 DNA: TGCAGCGTTAGACAGTTCAGAAGTGAAGCTTTCTTT
CDR3 protein: CSVRQFRSEAFF